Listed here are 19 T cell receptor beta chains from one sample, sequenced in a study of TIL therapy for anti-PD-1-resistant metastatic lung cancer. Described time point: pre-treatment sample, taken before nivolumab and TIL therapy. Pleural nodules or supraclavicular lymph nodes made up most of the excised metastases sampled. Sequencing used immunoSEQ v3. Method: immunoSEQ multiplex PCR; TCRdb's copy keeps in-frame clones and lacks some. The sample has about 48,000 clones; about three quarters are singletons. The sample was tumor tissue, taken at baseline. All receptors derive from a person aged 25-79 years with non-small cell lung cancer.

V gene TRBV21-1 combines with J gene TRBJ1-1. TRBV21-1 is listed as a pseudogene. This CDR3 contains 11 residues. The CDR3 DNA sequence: TGTGCCAGCAGCATGGGGGGCTGGGCTTTCTTT. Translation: CASSMGGWAFF.

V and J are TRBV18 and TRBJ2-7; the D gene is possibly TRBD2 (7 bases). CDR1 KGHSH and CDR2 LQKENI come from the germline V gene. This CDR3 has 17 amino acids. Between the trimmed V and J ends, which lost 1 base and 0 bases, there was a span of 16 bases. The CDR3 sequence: CASSPRGGPSGSYEQYF. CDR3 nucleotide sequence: TGTGCCAGCTCACCACGGGGGGGGCCTAGCGGCTCCTACGAGCAGTACTTC.

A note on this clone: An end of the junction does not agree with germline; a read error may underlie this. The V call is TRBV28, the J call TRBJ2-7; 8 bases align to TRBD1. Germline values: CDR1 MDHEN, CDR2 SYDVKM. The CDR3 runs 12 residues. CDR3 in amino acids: CASSRKRDRRTF. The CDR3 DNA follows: TGTGCCAGCAGCCGTAAACGGGACAGGAGAACTTTC.

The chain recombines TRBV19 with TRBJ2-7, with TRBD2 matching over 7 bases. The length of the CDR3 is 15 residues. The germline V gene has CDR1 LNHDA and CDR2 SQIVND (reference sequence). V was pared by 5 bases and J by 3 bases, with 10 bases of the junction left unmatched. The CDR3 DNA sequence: TGTGCCAGTAGTCTTTGGACTAGTTGGGGCTACGAGCAGTACTTC. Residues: CASSLWTSWGYEQYF.

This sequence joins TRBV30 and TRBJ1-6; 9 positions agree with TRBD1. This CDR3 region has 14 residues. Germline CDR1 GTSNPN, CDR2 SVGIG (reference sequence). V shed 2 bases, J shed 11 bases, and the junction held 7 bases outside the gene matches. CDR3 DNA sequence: TGTGCCTGGAGTTCTCCGGGACAGGGTGCACCCCTCCACTTT. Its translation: CAWSSPGQGAPLHF.

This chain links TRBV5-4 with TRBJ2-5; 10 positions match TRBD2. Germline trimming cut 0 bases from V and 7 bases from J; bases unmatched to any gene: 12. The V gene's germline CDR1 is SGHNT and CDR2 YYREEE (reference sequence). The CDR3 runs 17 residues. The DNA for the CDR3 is TGTGCCAGCAGCTTGGCCGGAAGCGGGAGGGCCTCGGGGACCCAGTACTTC. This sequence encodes CASSLAGSGRASGTQYF.

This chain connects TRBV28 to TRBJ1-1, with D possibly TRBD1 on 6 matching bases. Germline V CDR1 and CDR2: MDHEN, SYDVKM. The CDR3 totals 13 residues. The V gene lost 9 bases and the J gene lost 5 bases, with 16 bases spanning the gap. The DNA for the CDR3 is TGTGCCAGTACCGATACAGGGAGGACTGAAGCTTTCTTT. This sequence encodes CASTDTGRTEAFF.

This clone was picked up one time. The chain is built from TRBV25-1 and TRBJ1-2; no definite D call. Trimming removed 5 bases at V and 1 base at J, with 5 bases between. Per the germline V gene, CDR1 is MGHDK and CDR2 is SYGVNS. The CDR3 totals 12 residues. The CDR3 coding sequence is TGTGCCAGCAGTTTTGTTAACTATGGCTACACCTTC. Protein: CASSFVNYGYTF.

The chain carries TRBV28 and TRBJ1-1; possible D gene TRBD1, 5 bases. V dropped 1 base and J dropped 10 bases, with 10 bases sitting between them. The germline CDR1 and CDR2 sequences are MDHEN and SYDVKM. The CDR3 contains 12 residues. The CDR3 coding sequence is TGTGCCAGCAGTTTATCGGGGCGCGGAGCTTTCTTT. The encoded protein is CASSLSGRGAFF.

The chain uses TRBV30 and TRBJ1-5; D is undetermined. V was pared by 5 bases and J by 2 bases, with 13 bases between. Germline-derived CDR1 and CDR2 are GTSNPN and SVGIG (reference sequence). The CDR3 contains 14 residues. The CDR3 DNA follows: TGTGCCTGGGCGGAGGGCAGCGGCAATCAGCCCCAGCATTTT. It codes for CAWAEGSGNQPQHF.

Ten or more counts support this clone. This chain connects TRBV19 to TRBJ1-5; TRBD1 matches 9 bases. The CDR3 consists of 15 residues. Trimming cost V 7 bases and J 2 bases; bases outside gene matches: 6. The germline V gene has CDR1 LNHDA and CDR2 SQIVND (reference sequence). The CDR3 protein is CASTADRGGNQPQHF. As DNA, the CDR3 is TGTGCCAGTACTGCGGACAGGGGCGGCAATCAGCCCCAGCATTTT. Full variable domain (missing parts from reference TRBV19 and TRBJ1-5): DGGITQSPKYLFRKEGQNVTLSCEQNLNHDAMYWYRQDPGQGLRLIYYSQIVNDFQKGDIAEGYSVSREKKESFPLTVTSAQKNPTAFYLCASTADRGGNQPQHFGDGTRLSIL.

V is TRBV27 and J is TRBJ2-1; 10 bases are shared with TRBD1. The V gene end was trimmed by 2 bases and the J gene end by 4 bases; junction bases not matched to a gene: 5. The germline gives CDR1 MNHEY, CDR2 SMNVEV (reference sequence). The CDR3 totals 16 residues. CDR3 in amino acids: CASSLPRTGGYNEQFF. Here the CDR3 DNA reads TGTGCCAGCAGTTTACCTCGGACAGGGGGATACAATGAGCAGTTCTTC.

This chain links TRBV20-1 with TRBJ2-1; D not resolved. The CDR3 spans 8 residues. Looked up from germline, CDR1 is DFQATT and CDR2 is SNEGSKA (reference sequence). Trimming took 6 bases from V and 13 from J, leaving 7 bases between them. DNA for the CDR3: TGCAGTGCGCTTGATCAGTTCTTC. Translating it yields CSALDQFF.

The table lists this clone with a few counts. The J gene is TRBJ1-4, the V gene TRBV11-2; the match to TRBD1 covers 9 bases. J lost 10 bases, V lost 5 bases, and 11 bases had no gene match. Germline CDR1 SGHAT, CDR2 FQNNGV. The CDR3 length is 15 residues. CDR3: CASSLIKDRGRKLFF. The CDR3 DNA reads TGTGCCAGCAGCCTAATAAAGGACAGGGGAAGAAAACTGTTTTTT.

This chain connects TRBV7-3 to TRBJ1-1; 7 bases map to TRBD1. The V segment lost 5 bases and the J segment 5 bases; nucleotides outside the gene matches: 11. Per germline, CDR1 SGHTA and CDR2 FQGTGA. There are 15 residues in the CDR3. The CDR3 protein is CASSPTIGGRTEAFF. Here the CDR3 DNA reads TGTGCCAGCAGCCCCACCATAGGGGGCCGGACTGAAGCTTTCTTT.

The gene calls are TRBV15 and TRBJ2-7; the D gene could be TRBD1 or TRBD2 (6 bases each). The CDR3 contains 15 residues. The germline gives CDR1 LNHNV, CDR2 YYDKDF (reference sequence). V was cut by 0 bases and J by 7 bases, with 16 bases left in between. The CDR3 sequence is CATSRDVVGAGEQYF. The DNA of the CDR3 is TGTGCCACCAGCAGAGATGTGGTGGGGGCGGGGGAGCAGTACTTC.

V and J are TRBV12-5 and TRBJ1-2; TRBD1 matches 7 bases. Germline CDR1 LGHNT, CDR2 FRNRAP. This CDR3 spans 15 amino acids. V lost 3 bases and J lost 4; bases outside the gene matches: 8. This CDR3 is CASGFWGQRFYGYTF. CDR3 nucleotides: TGTGCTAGTGGTTTTTGGGGACAGAGGTTCTATGGCTACACCTTC.

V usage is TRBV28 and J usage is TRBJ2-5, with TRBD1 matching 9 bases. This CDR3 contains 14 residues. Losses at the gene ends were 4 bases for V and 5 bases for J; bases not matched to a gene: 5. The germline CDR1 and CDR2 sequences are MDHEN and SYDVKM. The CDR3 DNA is TGTGCCAGCAGTTCCACAGGGGGCTGGGAGACCCAGTACTTC. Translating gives CASSSTGGWETQYF.

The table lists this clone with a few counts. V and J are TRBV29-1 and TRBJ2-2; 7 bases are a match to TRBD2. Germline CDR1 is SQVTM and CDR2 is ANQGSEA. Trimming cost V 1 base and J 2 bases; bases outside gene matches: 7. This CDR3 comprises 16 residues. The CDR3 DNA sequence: TGCAGCGTTGAAGGTGGTAGCGGGTTTAACACCGGGGAGCTGTTTTTT. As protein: CSVEGGSGFNTGELFF.